This entry features one T cell receptor beta chain sequence. As yet, its antigen is unknown. The sample belongs to a study of beta chain features in type 1 diabetes. Study-wide background: There was similarity between patients and healthy donors in age, gender and cell yields. Across all samples, about 100 million sorted cells were examined.

Regarding the study as a whole: All four CD4+ subsets of Type 1 diabetes patients contained TCRB CDR3s that were moderately but significantly shorter.

Sorting of CD4+ naive, central memory, regulatory and stem cell-like memory cells was performed via CD45RO/CCR7/CD25/CD127/CD95/CD27. The isolated RNA, all of it, was reverse transcribed, so expressed TCRB transcripts were what got sequenced. Method: immunoSEQ multiplex PCR; TCRdb's copy keeps in-frame clones and lacks some. Of about 470,000 clones in the sample, roughly 30% are singletons; the top ten hold about 0.065%. The V and J ends lost 1 base and 11 bases respectively, with 14 bases between them. There are 13 residues in the CDR3. Germline V gene lookup returns CDR1 SGHTA and CDR2 FQGTGA. This clonotype originated in a man aged 18 to 35 in good health. This chain connects TRBV7-3 to TRBJ1-1; D uncertain. Input material: naive CD4+ T cells from blood. CDR3 in amino acids: CASSLNLLTTAFF. CDR3 nucleotides: TGTGCCAGCAGCTTAAACCTACTGACGACGGCTTTCTTT.